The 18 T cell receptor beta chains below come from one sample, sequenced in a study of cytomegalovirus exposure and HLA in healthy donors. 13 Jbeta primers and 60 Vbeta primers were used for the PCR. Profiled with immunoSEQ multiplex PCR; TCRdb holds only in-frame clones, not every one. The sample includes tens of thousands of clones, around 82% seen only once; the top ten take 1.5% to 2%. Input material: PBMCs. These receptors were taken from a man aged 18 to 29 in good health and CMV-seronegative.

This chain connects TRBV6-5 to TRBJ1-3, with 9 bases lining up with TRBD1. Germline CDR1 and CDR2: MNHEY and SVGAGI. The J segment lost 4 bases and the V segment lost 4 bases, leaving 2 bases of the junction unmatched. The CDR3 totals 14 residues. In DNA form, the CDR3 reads TGTGCCAGCAGTTTCGGGACAGGGGGAAACACCATATATTTT. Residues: CASSFGTGGNTIYF.

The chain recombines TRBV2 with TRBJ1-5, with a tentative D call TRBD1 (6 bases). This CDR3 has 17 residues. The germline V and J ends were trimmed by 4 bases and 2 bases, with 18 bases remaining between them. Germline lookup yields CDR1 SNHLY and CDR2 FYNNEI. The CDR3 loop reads CASSAGHPNGGNQPQHF. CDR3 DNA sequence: TGTGCCAGCAGTGCGGGACATCCAAATGGGGGCAATCAGCCCCAGCATTTT.

CDR3 sequence (DNA): TGTGCCAGCAGTTATGATACAGGATTGGATTGGCGAGCCAAAAACATTCAGTACTTC. Protein product: CASSYDTGLDWRAKNIQYF. This chain links TRBV6-8 with TRBJ2-4; a weak D match, TRBD1 (5 bases). CDR3 length equals 19 residues. V was cut by 3 bases and J by 0 bases, with 21 bases left in between. The germline V gene encodes CDR1 MNHGY and CDR2 SAAAGT.

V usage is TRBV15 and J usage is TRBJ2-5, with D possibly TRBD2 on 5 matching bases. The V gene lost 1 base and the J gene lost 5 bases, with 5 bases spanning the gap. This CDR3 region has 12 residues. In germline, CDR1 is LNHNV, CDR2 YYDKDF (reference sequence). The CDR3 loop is CATSRGGETQYF. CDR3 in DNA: TGTGCCACCAGCAGAGGAGGGGAGACCCAGTACTTC.

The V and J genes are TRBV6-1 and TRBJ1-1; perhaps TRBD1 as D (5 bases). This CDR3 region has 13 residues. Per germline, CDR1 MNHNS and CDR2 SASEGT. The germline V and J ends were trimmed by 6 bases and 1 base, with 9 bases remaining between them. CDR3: CASRKTENTEAFF. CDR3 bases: TGTGCCAGCAGGAAGACAGAGAACACTGAAGCTTTCTTT.

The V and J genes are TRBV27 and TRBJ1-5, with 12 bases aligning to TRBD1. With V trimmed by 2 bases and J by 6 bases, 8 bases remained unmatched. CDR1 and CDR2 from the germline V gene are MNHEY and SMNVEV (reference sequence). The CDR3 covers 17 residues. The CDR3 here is CASSLRSGQGAGQPQHF. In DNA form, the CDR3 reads TGTGCCAGCAGTTTAAGGTCGGGACAGGGGGCTGGTCAGCCCCAGCATTTT.

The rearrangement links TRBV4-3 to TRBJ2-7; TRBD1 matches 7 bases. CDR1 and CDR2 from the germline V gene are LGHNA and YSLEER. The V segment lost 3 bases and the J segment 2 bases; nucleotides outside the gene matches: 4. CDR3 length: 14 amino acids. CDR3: CASSQRQGPYEQYF. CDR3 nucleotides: TGCGCCAGCAGCCAGAGACAGGGCCCCTACGAGCAGTACTTC.

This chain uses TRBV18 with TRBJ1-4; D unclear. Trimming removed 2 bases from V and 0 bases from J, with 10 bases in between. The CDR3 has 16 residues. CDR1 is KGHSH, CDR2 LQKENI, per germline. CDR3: CASSPNSPATNEKLFF. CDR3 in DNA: TGTGCCAGCTCACCAAACAGCCCAGCAACTAATGAAAAACTGTTTTTT.

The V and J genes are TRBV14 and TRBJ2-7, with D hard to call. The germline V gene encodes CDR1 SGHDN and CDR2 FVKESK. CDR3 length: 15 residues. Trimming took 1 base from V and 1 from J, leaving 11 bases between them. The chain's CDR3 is CASSQGLTESYEQYF. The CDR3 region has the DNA TGTGCCAGCAGCCAAGGACTTACTGAATCCTACGAGCAGTACTTC.

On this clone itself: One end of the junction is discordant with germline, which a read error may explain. Here the CDR3 reads CASSLGDMSF. The CDR3 DNA is TGTGCCAGCAGTTTGGGTGACATGAGCTTT. This chain links TRBV28 with TRBJ1-1; no firm D call. CDR3 length: 10 residues. CDR1 is MDHEN and CDR2 is SYDVKM in the germline V gene.

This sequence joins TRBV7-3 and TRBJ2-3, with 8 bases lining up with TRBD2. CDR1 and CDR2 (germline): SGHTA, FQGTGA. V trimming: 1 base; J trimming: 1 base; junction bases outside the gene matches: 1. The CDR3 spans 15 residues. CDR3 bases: TGTGCCAGCAGCTTAAGGCGGGGGGGCACAGATACGCAGTATTTT. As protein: CASSLRRGGTDTQYF.

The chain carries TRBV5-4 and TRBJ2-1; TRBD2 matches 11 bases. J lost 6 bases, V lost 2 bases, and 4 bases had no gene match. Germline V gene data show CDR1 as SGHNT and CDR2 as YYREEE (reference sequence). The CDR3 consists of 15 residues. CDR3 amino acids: CASSLGLAGFNEQFF. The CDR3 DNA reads TGTGCCAGCAGCTTAGGACTAGCGGGCTTCAATGAGCAGTTCTTC.

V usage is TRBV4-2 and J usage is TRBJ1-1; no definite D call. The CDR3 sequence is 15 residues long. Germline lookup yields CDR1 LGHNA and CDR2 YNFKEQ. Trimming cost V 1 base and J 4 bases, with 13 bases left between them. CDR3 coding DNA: TGTGCCAGCAGCCAAGTCGGCCGGACTGTCACTGAAGCTTTCTTT. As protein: CASSQVGRTVTEAFF.

This chain's CDR3 is CASSQDRGPDTIYF. CDR3 nucleotides: TGTGCCAGCAGCCAGGACAGGGGTCCGGACACCATATATTTT. The rearrangement joins TRBV14 to TRBJ1-3; 9 nucleotides align to TRBD1. After removal of 3 bases from V and 8 bases from J, the junction contained 5 bases not matched to a gene. Per germline, CDR1 SGHDN and CDR2 FVKESK. The CDR3 consists of 14 residues.

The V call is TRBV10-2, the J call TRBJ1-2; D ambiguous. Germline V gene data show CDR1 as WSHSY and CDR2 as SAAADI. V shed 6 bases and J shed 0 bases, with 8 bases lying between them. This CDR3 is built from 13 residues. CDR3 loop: CASSDGTNYGYTF. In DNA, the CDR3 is TGCGCCAGCAGCGACGGGACTAACTATGGCTACACCTTC.

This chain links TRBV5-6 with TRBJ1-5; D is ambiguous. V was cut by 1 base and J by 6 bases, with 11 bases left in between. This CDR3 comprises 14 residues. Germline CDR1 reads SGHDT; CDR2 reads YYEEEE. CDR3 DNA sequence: TGTGCCAGCAGCTTGAGTCAGGTACCTCAGCCCCAGCATTTT. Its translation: CASSLSQVPQPQHF.

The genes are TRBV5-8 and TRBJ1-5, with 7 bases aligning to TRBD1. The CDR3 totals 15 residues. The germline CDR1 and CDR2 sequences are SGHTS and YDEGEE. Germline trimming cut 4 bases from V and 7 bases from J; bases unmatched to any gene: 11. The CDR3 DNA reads TGTGCCAGCAGCGCTGGGACAGAGGAGCGCCAGCCCCAGCATTTT. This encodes CASSAGTEERQPQHF. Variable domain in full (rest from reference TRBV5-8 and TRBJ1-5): EAGVTQSPTHLIKTRGQQATLRCSPISGHTSVYWYQQALGLGLQFLLWYDEGEERNRGNFPPRFSGRQFPNYSSELNVNALELEDSALYLCASSAGTEERQPQHFGDGTRLSIL.

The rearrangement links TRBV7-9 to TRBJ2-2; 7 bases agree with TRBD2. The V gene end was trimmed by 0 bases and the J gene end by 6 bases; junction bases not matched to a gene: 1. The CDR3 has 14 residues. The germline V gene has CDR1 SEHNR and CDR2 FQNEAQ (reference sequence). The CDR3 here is CASSLARGSGELFF. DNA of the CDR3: TGTGCCAGCAGCTTAGCGCGGGGGTCCGGGGAGCTGTTTTTT.